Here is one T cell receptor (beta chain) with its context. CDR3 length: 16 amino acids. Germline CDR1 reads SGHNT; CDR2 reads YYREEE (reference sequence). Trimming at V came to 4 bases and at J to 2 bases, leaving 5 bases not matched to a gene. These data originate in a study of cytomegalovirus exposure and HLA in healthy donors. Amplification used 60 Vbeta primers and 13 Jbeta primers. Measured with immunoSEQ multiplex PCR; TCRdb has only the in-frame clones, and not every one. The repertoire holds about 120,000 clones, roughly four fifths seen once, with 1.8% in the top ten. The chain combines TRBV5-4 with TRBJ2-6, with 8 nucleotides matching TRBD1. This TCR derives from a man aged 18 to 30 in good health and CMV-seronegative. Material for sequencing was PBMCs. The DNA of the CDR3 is TGTGCCAGCAGCGCGGGGACAGGCGCTGGGGCCAACGTCCTGACTTTC. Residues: CASSAGTGAGANVLTF. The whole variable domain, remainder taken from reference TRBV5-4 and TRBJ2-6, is ETGVTQSPTHLIKTRGQQVTLRCSSQSGHNTVSWYQQALGQGPQFIFQYYREEENGRGNFPPRFSGLQFPNYSSELNVNALELDDSALYLCASSAGTGAGANVLTFGAGSRLTVL.